The 13 T cell receptor beta chains below all came from one sample that was sequenced in a study of T cells after yellow fever vaccination. Via MiXCR, TCRdb re-called the 5' RACE reads, giving one row per CDR3 protein. The table includes hundreds of thousands of distinct CDR3 sequences, roughly 13% detected once. Material: PBMCs, obtained on the day of the yellow fever booster vaccination. These receptors came from a man aged 25 to 40 who received the YFV17D yellow fever vaccine.

Only one count was recorded for this clonotype. The V gene is TRBV20-1, the J gene TRBJ2-7; TRBD2 aligns across 8 bases. Germline CDR1 and CDR2: DFQATT and SNEGSKA (reference sequence). Losses at the gene ends were 0 bases for V and 4 bases for J; bases not matched to a gene: 8. The CDR3 runs 15 residues. The DNA for the CDR3 is TGCAGTGCTAGAGATTCGCTCGGCGGGAGGTACGAGCAGTACTTC. Its translation is CSARDSLGGRYEQYF.

Only a few counts were recorded for this clonotype. This chain links TRBV6-2 or TRBV6-3 with TRBJ2-3, with no clear D. The CDR3 length is 16 residues. Trimming shortened V by 7 bases and J by 5 bases, and 22 bases separated the two germline ends. Germline V CDR1 and CDR2: MNHEY, SVGEGT. The CDR3 DNA reads TGTGCCAGCACCAACCTCCTTTGGGGTGACGGAGATACGCAGTATTTT. It translates to CASTNLLWGDGDTQYF.

This clonotype was recorded only once. The chain combines TRBV5-1 with TRBJ2-2; D is possibly TRBD2 (5 bases). The CDR3 runs 14 residues. With 0 bases removed from V and 8 bases from J, the gap between germline ends came to 11 bases. Per germline, CDR1 SGHRS and CDR2 YFSETQ. This chain's CDR3 is CASSLARTGGELFF. CDR3 nucleotide sequence: TGCGCCAGCAGCTTGGCCCGGACTGGTGGGGAGCTGTTTTTT.

This clonotype appeared a few times. V is TRBV18 and J is TRBJ1-3, with D uncertain. V was shortened by 1 base and J by 0 bases, with 13 bases between the two germline ends. This CDR3 is built from 17 residues. Germline loops: CDR1 KGHSH, CDR2 LQKENI. CDR3: CASSPQTGILSGNTIYF. The CDR3 coding sequence is TGTGCCAGCTCACCACAGACGGGCATCCTCTCTGGAAACACCATATATTTT.

This sequence joins TRBV28 and TRBJ1-2, with D uncertain. Germline V gene data show CDR1 as MDHEN and CDR2 as SYDVKM. V lost 6 bases, J lost 4 bases, and 6 bases lay in between. This CDR3 has 11 residues. CDR3 nucleotide sequence: TGTGCCAGCAGACCCGCCTATGGCTACACCTTC. It encodes CASRPAYGYTF.

This clonotype was recorded a few times. V usage is TRBV12-3 or TRBV12-4 and J usage is TRBJ1-2, with TRBD1 matching 8 bases. The CDR3 loop spans 14 amino acids. V shed 6 bases and J 6 bases; nucleotides not matched to a gene: 9. CDR3 sequence (DNA): TGTGCCAGCAGCCTCGGACAGGGTGTGGATGGCTACACCTTC. Translated, it gives CASSLGQGVDGYTF.

The V call is TRBV30, the J call TRBJ2-7; the D is unclear. Trimming left V 0 bases short and J 2 bases short, with 11 bases between. Germline V gene sequence: CDR1 GTSNPN, CDR2 SVGIG (reference sequence). This CDR3 contains 14 residues. The CDR3 reads CAWSVPGSPYEQYF. CDR3 nucleotide sequence: TGTGCCTGGAGTGTACCGGGCAGCCCCTACGAGCAGTACTTC.

CDR3: CASSQGLAGAQDTQYF. The CDR3 DNA sequence: TGTGCCAGCAGCCAGGGACTAGCGGGAGCCCAAGATACGCAGTATTTT. This rearrangement joins TRBV7-2 to TRBJ2-3; 14 bases align to TRBD2. The germline V gene has CDR1 SGHTA and CDR2 FQGNSA. This CDR3 contains 16 residues. The J segment lost 5 bases and the V segment lost 5 bases, leaving 6 bases of the junction unmatched.

V gene TRBV10-3 combines with J gene TRBJ2-1, with 7 bases aligning to TRBD2. The CDR3 totals 14 residues. With V trimmed by 10 bases and J by 2 bases, 8 bases remained unmatched. Germline V gene data show CDR1 as ENHRY and CDR2 as SYGVKD. The chain's CDR3 is CATSSGPPYNEQFF. The CDR3 DNA follows: TGTGCCACCTCTAGCGGACCTCCCTACAATGAGCAGTTCTTC.

The sample holds a few counts of this clonotype. This chain connects TRBV5-1 to TRBJ2-7; a weak D match, TRBD2 (6 bases). This CDR3 spans 15 amino acids. Germline-derived CDR1 and CDR2 are SGHRS and YFSETQ. The V gene lost 4 bases and the J gene lost 3 bases, with 17 bases spanning the gap. The CDR3 loop is CASSPAGQGLYEQYF. CDR3 nucleotide sequence: TGCGCCAGCAGCCCCGCGGGCCAGGGACTCTACGAGCAGTACTTC.

The sample holds a few counts of this clonotype. The rearrangement links TRBV29-1 to TRBJ2-3; 8 nucleotides match TRBD2. CDR1 and CDR2 from the germline V gene are SQVTM and ANQGSEA. V dropped 6 bases and J dropped 3; count of bases not matched to a gene: 11. This CDR3 has 15 residues. The CDR3 DNA reads as TGCAGCGTAACCGGGACTAGTGTACTGACAGATACGCAGTATTTT. The encoded protein is CSVTGTSVLTDTQYF.

The sample holds a few counts of this clonotype. The chain combines TRBV7-9 with TRBJ2-5, with 7 bases aligning to TRBD2. Germline CDR1 is SEHNR and CDR2 is FQNEAQ (reference sequence). The CDR3 consists of 14 residues. The junction had 6 bases not matched to a gene; V was cut back by 4 bases and J by 4 bases. This CDR3 reads CASSSLSSGETQYF. The CDR3 DNA sequence: TGTGCCAGCAGCTCGTTATCTAGCGGAGAGACCCAGTACTTC.

The rearrangement uses TRBV7-2 and TRBJ2-7; D is possibly TRBD2 (5 bases). The V and J ends lost 1 base and 6 bases respectively, with 13 bases between them. Germline lookup yields CDR1 SGHTA and CDR2 FQGNSA. The CDR3 length is 14 residues. The CDR3 bases are TGTGCCAGCAGCTTAGGGCTAGCTATTGGCGAGCAGTACTTC. Amino acids: CASSLGLAIGEQYF.